The 12 T cell receptor beta chains presented below share a single source sample, sequenced in a study of blood T cell repertoires in COVID-19. TCRdb keeps only in-frame clones here, not all; method: immunoSEQ multiplex PCR. This table has a few hundred thousand clones, approximately 86% appearing once. Sequenced input: peripheral blood. The receptors were gathered from a woman between 18 and 29 years old with acute or convalescent COVID-19.

This clone was counted a single time. The CDR3 loop reads CASSPDRHRYEQYF. CDR3 coding DNA: TGTGCCAGCAGCCCGGACAGGCATCGCTACGAGCAGTACTTC. The chain couples TRBV7-9 to TRBJ2-7; the match to TRBD1 covers 7 bases. This CDR3 has 14 amino acids. Germline V gene data show CDR1 as SEHNR and CDR2 as FQNEAQ (reference sequence). Losses at the gene ends were 5 bases for V and 3 bases for J; bases not matched to a gene: 7.

This clone was found once. The CDR3 DNA follows: TGCAGCGTTGACGGACTAGCGGGTTTTTATACGCAGTATTTT. It codes for CSVDGLAGFYTQYF. The chain links TRBV29-1 to TRBJ2-3; 11 bases are a match to TRBD2. The V gene's germline CDR1 is SQVTM and CDR2 ANQGSEA. The CDR3 consists of 14 residues. V was clipped by 3 bases and J by 7 bases; unmatched bases: 6.

The rearrangement uses TRBV18 and TRBJ2-1; D remains unclear. V lost 11 bases and J lost 3, with 11 bases in between. The CDR3 has 12 amino acids. Per germline, CDR1 KGHSH and CDR2 LQKENI. CDR3 bases: TGTGCCTCTGGAGTTAGCTACAATGAGCAGTTCTTC. This translates into CASGVSYNEQFF. Based on the CDR3 plus reference TRBV18 and TRBJ2-1, the full variable domain is NAGVMQNPRHLVRRRGQEARLRCSPMKGHSHVYWYRQLPEEGLKFMVYLQKENIIDESGMPKERFSAEFPKEGPSILRIQQVVRGDSAAYFCASGVSYNEQFFGPGTRLTVL.

The chain recombines TRBV19 with TRBJ1-1, with D tentatively TRBD1 (5 bases). Germline V lookup: CDR1 LNHDA, CDR2 SQIVND (reference sequence). This CDR3 contains 16 residues. V was cut by 3 bases and J by 3 bases, with 17 bases left in between. DNA of the CDR3: TGTGCCAGTAGTATCGCCGACCTGCTACAGGACACTGAAGCTTTCTTT. It is translated as CASSIADLLQDTEAFF.

The chain links TRBV5-5 to TRBJ1-6; TRBD1 matches at 7 bases. The CDR3 consists of 14 residues. CDR1 is SGHKS, CDR2 YYEKEE, per germline (reference sequence). Germline trimming cut 4 bases from V and 5 bases from J; bases unmatched to any gene: 3. This CDR3 reads CASSRTGDNSPLHF. The CDR3 nucleotides read TGTGCCAGCAGCCGAACAGGGGATAATTCACCCCTCCACTTT.

In this sample, this clone turned up a few times. The chain uses TRBV30 and TRBJ1-1; TRBD1 agrees at 9 bases. CDR3 length: 14 residues. Germline V lookup: CDR1 GTSNPN, CDR2 SVGIG (reference sequence). The ends lost 2 bases at V and 6 bases at J; junction bases unmatched: 7. The CDR3 here is CAWSPGDRDAEAFF. The CDR3 nucleotides are TGTGCCTGGAGTCCCGGGGACAGGGACGCTGAAGCTTTCTTT.

J is TRBJ1-2 and V is TRBV27, with a tentative D call TRBD1 (5 bases). There are 15 residues in the CDR3. V was pared by 6 bases and J by 8 bases, with 22 bases between. CDR1 and CDR2 from the germline V gene are MNHEY and SMNVEV (reference sequence). The CDR3 reads CASSPAVVGGIGYTF. CDR3 sequence (DNA): TGTGCCAGCAGCCCCGCCGTGGTTGGGGGGATAGGCTACACCTTC.

J is TRBJ1-2 and V is TRBV7-9, with D unclear. There are 16 residues in the CDR3. Germline V gene lookup returns CDR1 SEHNR and CDR2 FQNEAQ (reference sequence). V was shortened by 0 bases and J by 0 bases, with 11 bases between the two germline ends. This CDR3 reads CASSLALAEPNYGYTF. In DNA form, the CDR3 reads TGTGCCAGCAGCTTAGCCCTGGCGGAACCTAACTATGGCTACACCTTC.

The CDR3 DNA sequence: TGCGCCAGCAGCCAAGCGGTCTTGGTCGGGTTGGAGGACTACGAGCAGTACTTC. Protein: CASSQAVLVGLEDYEQYF. The V and J genes are TRBV4-1 and TRBJ2-7, with TRBD2 as a possible D gene (5 bases). The V gene's germline CDR1 is MGHRA and CDR2 YSYEKL. This CDR3 has 18 residues. V was pared by 1 base and J by 3 bases, with 22 bases between.

This rearrangement joins TRBV30 to TRBJ1-1; TRBD1 agrees at 9 bases. Losses at the gene ends were 2 bases for V and 6 bases for J; bases not matched to a gene: 10. CDR3 length: 15 residues. CDR1 is GTSNPN and CDR2 is SVGIG in the germline V gene (reference sequence). This CDR3 is CAWSPSGTGMSEAFF. In nucleotides, the CDR3 is TGTGCCTGGAGTCCCTCCGGGACAGGGATGTCTGAAGCTTTCTTT.

The chain joins TRBV3-1 (or the pseudogene TRBV3-2) to TRBJ2-7; TRBD2 agrees at 7 bases. Per germline, CDR1 LGHDT and CDR2 YNNKEL (reference sequence). V trimming: 1 base; J trimming: 2 bases; junction bases outside the gene matches: 17. This CDR3 comprises 19 residues. The CDR3 DNA reads TGTGCCAGCAGCCAAGCAGTAACCTGGGGGGGAGGGTCCCCCTACGAGCAGTACTTC. This translates into CASSQAVTWGGGSPYEQYF.

This chain links TRBV3-1 (or the pseudogene TRBV3-2) with TRBJ2-7, with 10 bases that match TRBD2. In germline, CDR1 is LGHDT, CDR2 YNNKEL (reference sequence). Trimming removed 8 bases from V and 4 bases from J; junction bases left unmatched: 14. This CDR3 spans 16 amino acids. CDR3 amino acids: CASGNRPELAGYEQYF. The CDR3 region has the DNA TGTGCCAGCGGCAATCGTCCGGAACTAGCGGGATACGAGCAGTACTTC.